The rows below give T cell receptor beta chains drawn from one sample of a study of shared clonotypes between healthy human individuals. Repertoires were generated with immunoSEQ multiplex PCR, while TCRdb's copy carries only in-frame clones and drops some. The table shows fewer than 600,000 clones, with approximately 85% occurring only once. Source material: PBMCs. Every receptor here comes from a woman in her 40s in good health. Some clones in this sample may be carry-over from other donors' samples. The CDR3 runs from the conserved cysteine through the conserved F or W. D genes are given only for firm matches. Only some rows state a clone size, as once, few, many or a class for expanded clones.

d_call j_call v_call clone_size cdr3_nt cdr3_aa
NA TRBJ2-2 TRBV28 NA TGTGCCAGCACCCAAGGGGTGGGGGTCACCGGGGAGCTGTTTTTT CASTQGVGVTGELFF
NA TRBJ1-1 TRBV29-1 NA TGCAGCGTTGAGGCCGTGAAGGGGAACACTGAAGCTTTCTTT CSVEAVKGNTEAFF
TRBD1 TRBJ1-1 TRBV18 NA TGTGCCAGCTCACCACCGCCACGTTTAGGGGGCTCAACTGAAGCTTTCTTT CASSPPPRLGGSTEAFF
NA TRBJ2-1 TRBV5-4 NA TGTGCCAGCACCCCAGCCGGAGGAGGGGATGAGCAGTTCTTC CASTPAGGGDEQFF
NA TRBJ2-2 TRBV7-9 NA TGTGCCAGCAGCTTACGGTTCAACACCGGGGAGCTGTTTTTT CASSLRFNTGELFF
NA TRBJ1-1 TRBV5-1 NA TGCGCCAGCAGCTCTCGGACAGAGAACACTGAAGCTTTCTTT CASSSRTENTEAFF
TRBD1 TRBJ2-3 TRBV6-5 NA TGTGCCAGCAGTTACGCCGTTTCATCGGGACAGACGCAGTATTTT CASSYAVSSGQTQYF
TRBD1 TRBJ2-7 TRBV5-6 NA TGTGCCAGCAGCCCCAGACAGGGCTCCTACGAGCAGTACTTC CASSPRQGSYEQYF
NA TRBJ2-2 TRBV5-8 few TGTGCCAGCAGCTTGGCCAGGTTCCGGACAGTAATGAACACCGGGGAGCTGTTTTTT CASSLARFRTVMNTGELFF
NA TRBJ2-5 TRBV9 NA TGTGCCAGCAGCGTTGGCCGATATGAGACCCAGTACTTC CASSVGRYETQYF
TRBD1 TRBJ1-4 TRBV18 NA TGTGCCAGCTCACCGGGTACACAGGGGTATGAAAAACTGTTTTTT CASSPGTQGYEKLFF
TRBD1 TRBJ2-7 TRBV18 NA TGTGCCAGCTCACCGGGACAGGGGGTCTTGGAGCAGTACTTC CASSPGQGVLEQYF
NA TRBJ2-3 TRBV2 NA TGTGCCAGCAGTGACCTAGGTGGGTCGGATACGCAGTATTTT CASSDLGGSDTQYF
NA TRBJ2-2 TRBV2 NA TGTGCCAGCAGGGGGCTGTGGAACACCGGGGAGCTGTTTTTT CASRGLWNTGELFF
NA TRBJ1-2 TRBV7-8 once TGTGCCAGCAGCTTAGGGGCGGCCGATAACTATGGCTACACCTTC CASSLGAADNYGYTF
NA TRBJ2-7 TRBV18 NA TGTGCCAGCTCACCACCGGGATACTACGAGCAGTACTTC CASSPPGYYEQYF
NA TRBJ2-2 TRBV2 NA TGTGCCAGCAGTCTCAGTTTTAACACCGGGGAGCTGTTTTTT CASSLSFNTGELFF
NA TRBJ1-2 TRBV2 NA TGTGCCAGCAGTGGCAGGGTCGTGGACTATGGCTACACCTTC CASSGRVVDYGYTF
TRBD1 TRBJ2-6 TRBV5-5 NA TGTGCCAGCAGCTACCGGACAGGAACCCTTACTCTGAGGGCCAACGTCCTGACTTTC CASSYRTGTLTLRANVLTF
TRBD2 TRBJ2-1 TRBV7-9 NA TGTGCCAGCAGCTTTCGAACTAGCGGCCACAATGAGCAGTTCTTC CASSFRTSGHNEQFF
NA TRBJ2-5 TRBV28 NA TGTGCCAGCAGTTTTCCTGGGACCGAGACCCAGTACTTC CASSFPGTETQYF
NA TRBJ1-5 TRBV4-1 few TGCGCCAGCAGCCCCTTGGTAAGGGGCTATAGCAATCAGCCCCAGCATTTT CASSPLVRGYSNQPQHF
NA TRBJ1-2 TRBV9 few TGTGCCAGCAGCCGGGACGGTACTATTAACTATGGCTACACCTTC CASSRDGTINYGYTF
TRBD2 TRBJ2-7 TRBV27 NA TGTGCCAGCAGTCAACAGACTGGGACTAGCGTGTCCGAGCAGTACTTC CASSQQTGTSVSEQYF
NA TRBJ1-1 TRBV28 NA TGTGCCAGCAGTTTGGAGGGGCGATTCGACACTGAAGCTTTCTTT CASSLEGRFDTEAFF
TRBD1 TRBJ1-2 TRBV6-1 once TGTGCCAGCAGTGAATTGGGAGGGACAGGGGGCGATGGCTACACCTTC CASSELGGTGGDGYTF
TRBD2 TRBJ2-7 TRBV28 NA TGTGCCAGCAGCGGTCTGATCGCGGGAGGGCCCTACGAGCAGTACTTC CASSGLIAGGPYEQYF
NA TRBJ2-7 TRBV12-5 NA TGTGCTAGTGGTCCAATCTCCTACGAGCAGTACTTC CASGPISYEQYF
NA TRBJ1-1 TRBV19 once TGTGCCAGTAGTATGGGGCCAGGCGAAAACACTGAAGCTTTCTTT CASSMGPGENTEAFF
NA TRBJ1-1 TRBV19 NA TGTGCCAGTAGCAATCATTTCGGCTCAAGCGCTGAAGCTTTCTTT CASSNHFGSSAEAFF
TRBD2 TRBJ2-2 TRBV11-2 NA TGTGCCAGCAGCTTAGCGGGAGGGCCCACCGGGGAGCTGTTTTTT CASSLAGGPTGELFF
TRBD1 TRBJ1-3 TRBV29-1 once TGCAGCGTTGAACCTCAGGGGGCTGGAAACACCATATATTTT CSVEPQGAGNTIYF
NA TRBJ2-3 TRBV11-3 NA TGTGCCAGCAGCTTAGAGGGACCCACAGATACGCAGTATTTT CASSLEGPTDTQYF
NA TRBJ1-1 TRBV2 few TGTGCCAGCCGATGGACAGAGAACACTGAAGCTTTCTTT CASRWTENTEAFF
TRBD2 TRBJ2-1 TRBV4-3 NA TGCGCCAGCAGCCACCTAGCGGGGAATTACAATGAGCAGTTCTTC CASSHLAGNYNEQFF
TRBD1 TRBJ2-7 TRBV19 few TGTGCCAGTAGTAACTCAGGGGGCGGCACCTACGAGCAGTACTTC CASSNSGGGTYEQYF
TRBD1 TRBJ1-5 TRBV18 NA TGTGCCAGCTCATCGGGAACAGGGGGAAACCGACATCAGCCCCAGCATTTT CASSSGTGGNRHQPQHF
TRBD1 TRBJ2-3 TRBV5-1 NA TGCGCCAGCAGCTTGGGCCCTTCACAGGGGGAAGATACGCAGTATTTT CASSLGPSQGEDTQYF
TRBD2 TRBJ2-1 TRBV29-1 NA TGCAGCGCGCGGGGTGCGGGAGATCGGAATGAGCAGTTCTTC CSARGAGDRNEQFF
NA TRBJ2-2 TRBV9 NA TGTGCCAGCAGCCAGACGGGGAACACCGGGGAGCTGTTTTTT CASSQTGNTGELFF
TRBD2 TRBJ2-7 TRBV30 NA TGTGCCTGGAGCCGACGGGGGGACTCCTACGAGCAGTACTTC CAWSRRGDSYEQYF
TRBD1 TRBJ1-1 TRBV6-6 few TGTGCCAGCAGCGGACAGGGAACGACTGAAGCTTTCTTT CASSGQGTTEAFF
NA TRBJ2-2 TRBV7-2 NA TGTGCCAGCAGCTTACGGTTGGGGAACACCGGGGAGCTGTTTTTT CASSLRLGNTGELFF
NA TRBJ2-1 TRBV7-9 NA TGTGCCAGCAGCCCCTTAGGGACCTACAATGAGCAGTTCTTC CASSPLGTYNEQFF
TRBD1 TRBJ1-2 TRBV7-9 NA TGTGCCAGCAGACCAGGACAGGAATCGGGCGGCTACACCTTC CASRPGQESGGYTF
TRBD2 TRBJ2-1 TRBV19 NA TGTGCCAGTAGTCGTATCGGGACTAGCAGTTTTAATGAGCAGTTCTTC CASSRIGTSSFNEQFF
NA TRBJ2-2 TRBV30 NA TGTGCCTGGAGTGCGTTCCAGGTGTACACCGGGGAGCTGTTTTTT CAWSAFQVYTGELFF
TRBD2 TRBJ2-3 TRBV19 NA TGTGCCAGTAAGCAAGCGGGAAGCACAGATACGCAGTATTTT CASKQAGSTDTQYF
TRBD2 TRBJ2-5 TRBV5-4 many TGTGCCAGCAGCCGTCTAGCGGGAGGGTACCAAGAGACCCAGTACTTC CASSRLAGGYQETQYF
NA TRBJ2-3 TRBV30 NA TGTGCCTGGAGTACAAGGGCGGGGAGCACAGATACGCAGTATTTT CAWSTRAGSTDTQYF
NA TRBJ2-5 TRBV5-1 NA TGCGCCAGCAGCTTGGCCGGCGCTCAGTACCAAGAGACCCAGTACTTC CASSLAGAQYQETQYF
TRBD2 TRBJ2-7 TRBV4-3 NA TGCGCCAGCAGCCAACAGCCTAGCGGCGTCCACGAGCAGTACTTC CASSQQPSGVHEQYF
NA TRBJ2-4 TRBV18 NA TGTGCCAGCTCACCAACTACAGCGAGGGACATTCAGTACTTC CASSPTTARDIQYF
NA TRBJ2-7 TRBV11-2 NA TGTGCCAGCAGCGCCACAGGGTACGAGCAGTACTTC CASSATGYEQYF